The clone carrying this T cell receptor beta chain was found a few times. Its antigen remains unknown. V was clipped by 7 bases and J by 6 bases, with 20 bases between them. This CDR3 is built from 15 residues. Germline lookup yields CDR1 SGHAT and CDR2 FQDESV (reference sequence). Every bit of the isolated RNA underwent reverse transcription, so sequencing read expressed TCRB transcripts. Assay used: immunoSEQ multiplex PCR; TCRdb lists only in-frame clones, some missing. The sample contains about 160,000 clones, around 9.7% of which appear only once. This sample is drawn from a study of beta chain features in type 1 diabetes. Whole-study findings and limits: People with Type 1 diabetes carried modestly yet significantly shorter TCRB CDR3s in all four CD4+ subsets.

Source material: central memory CD4+ T cells from blood. The receptor was derived from a woman in her twenties or thirties with type 1 diabetes. The chain has TRBV11-1 and TRBJ2-3; D call uncertain. CDR3 coding DNA: TGTGCCAGCACCAAAACGCCCCTCTCGAGGGATACGCAGTATTTT. Amino acids: CASTKTPLSRDTQYF.